A selection of T cell receptor beta chains follows, all from one sample in a study of memory CD4+ T cells and cytomegalovirus serostatus. The repertoire was sequenced with immunoSEQ multiplex PCR; TCRdb's copy has only in-frame clones and lacks some. This table has around 63,000 clones, roughly 80% appearing once. The sequencing sample was made of memory CD4+ T cells from blood. The receptors come from an adult in good health and CMV-seronegative. Some clones in this sample may be carry-over from other donors' samples. CDR3s include the opening cysteine and the closing phenylalanine or tryptophan. A D gene is named only where the DNA matches it firmly. The size entry is marked missing in some rows and otherwise reads once, few, many or a size class.

TRBJ2-7,TRBV7-9,few,NA,TGTGCCAGCAGCTTGGACAGTGGGAAAGCGCAGTACTTC,CASSLDSGKAQYF
TRBJ1-1,TRBV30,NA,NA,TGTGCCTGGAGTGGTCAGACTAACACTGAAGCTTTCTTT,CAWSGQTNTEAFF
TRBJ1-2,TRBV7-2,NA,TRBD1,TGTGCCAGCAGCCCAGGACAGGGGAACTATGGCTACACCTTC,CASSPGQGNYGYTF
TRBJ2-7,TRBV5-5,NA,TRBD1,TGTGCCAGCAGCTTAGGGGACAGGGTCTTACGGTACGAGCAGTACTTC,CASSLGDRVLRYEQYF
TRBJ2-7,TRBV7-2,few,TRBD1,TGTGCCAGCAGCTTCGGGACAGGACACTACGAGCAGTACTTC,CASSFGTGHYEQYF
TRBJ2-2,TRBV9,NA,TRBD2,TGTGCCAGCAGCGTAGAGCCCGGGGCTAGCGGCTACGCCGGGGAGCTGTTTTTT,CASSVEPGASGYAGELFF
TRBJ1-2,TRBV6-5,NA,NA,TGTGCCAGCAGTTACCTAGGGTATGGCTACACCTTC,CASSYLGYGYTF
TRBJ2-6,TRBV7-2,NA,NA,TGTGCCAGCAGCTTAAAGGGGGGTGGGGCCAACGTCCTGACTTTC,CASSLKGGGANVLTF
TRBJ1-6,TRBV7-2,NA,NA,TGTGCCAGCAGCTCCCAGGGGACGGGTAATTCACCCCTCCACTTT,CASSSQGTGNSPLHF
TRBJ1-3,TRBV7-8,NA,NA,TGTGCCAGCAGCTCTAGGGCTCGAAACACCATATATTTT,CASSSRARNTIYF
TRBJ2-5,TRBV7-9,NA,TRBD2,TGTGCCAGCAGTCCTAAGGGACTAGCGGTTCGAGAGACCCAGTACTTC,CASSPKGLAVRETQYF
TRBJ2-7,TRBV15,NA,NA,TGTGCCACCAGCAGAGTTGGGGGGTACGAGCAGTACTTC,CATSRVGGYEQYF
TRBJ2-7,TRBV11-2,NA,NA,TGTGCCAGCAGCTTAAGGCGACTAGTCCAGGGCCACGAGCAGTACTTC,CASSLRRLVQGHEQYF
TRBJ2-1,TRBV10-1,NA,NA,TGCGCCAGCAGTGAGTCGAGCAGGGGCTCCTACAATGAGCAGTTCTTC,CASSESSRGSYNEQFF
TRBJ1-6,TRBV5-1,NA,NA,TGCGCCAGCAGCTTGGCCCCCGGGTATGCAAATTCACCCCTCCACTTT,CASSLAPGYANSPLHF
TRBJ2-5,TRBV5-1,NA,TRBD2,TGCGCCAGCAGCCGCACCGGGACTAGCACACAAGAGACCCAGTACTTC,CASSRTGTSTQETQYF
TRBJ2-3,TRBV13,NA,NA,TGTGCCAGCAGCCGCGTCACTCCCAGGGATACGCAGTATTTT,CASSRVTPRDTQYF